These 14 T cell receptor beta chains originate from one sample sequenced in a study of T cell clones after liver transplantation. The data were produced by immunoSEQ multiplex PCR, yet TCRdb's version contains in-frame clones alone and is incomplete. This table has fewer than 20,000 clones, roughly nine tenths appearing once. The sample consisted of CD8+ T cells from blood, taken approximately 3.5 years after liver transplant. Receptors originate from a human patient who received a liver transplant. The graft donor may be the source of some T cells.

CDR3 residues: CASSPGVGYGYTF. CDR3 DNA sequence: TGTGCCAGCTCACCGGGGGTTGGCTATGGCTACACCTTC. This chain joins TRBV18 and TRBJ1-2, with D perhaps TRBD1 (5 bases). This CDR3 has 13 residues. In germline, CDR1 is KGHSH, CDR2 LQKENI. V was shortened by 3 bases and J by 4 bases, with 9 bases between the two germline ends.

This clone was counted once. The CDR3 here is CASSILPGQDYGYTF. The DNA for the CDR3 is TGTGCCAGTAGTATCCTTCCGGGACAGGATTATGGCTACACCTTC. The genes are TRBV19 and TRBJ1-2; TRBD1 aligns across 8 bases. The V gene's germline CDR1 is LNHDA and CDR2 SQIVND (reference sequence). V gave up 3 bases and J gave up 5 bases; unmatched junction bases: 8. The CDR3 runs 15 residues. Combining the CDR3 with reference TRBV19 and TRBJ1-2 gives the whole variable domain DGGITQSPKYLFRKEGQNVTLSCEQNLNHDAMYWYRQDPGQGLRLIYYSQIVNDFQKGDIAEGYSVSREKKESFPLTVTSAQKNPTAFYLCASSILPGQDYGYTFGSGTRLTVV.

This chain links TRBV7-6 with TRBJ2-2; 8 bases line up with TRBD2. Unmatched junction bases numbered 11, after V lost 2 bases and J lost 3 bases. This CDR3 comprises 18 residues. Germline CDR1 is SGHVS and CDR2 is FNYEAQ. The CDR3 coding sequence is TGTGCCAGCAGCTTATCCCTCACTAGCGGCCTTTACACCGGGGAGCTGTTTTTT. It codes for CASSLSLTSGLYTGELFF. Using reference TRBV7-6 and TRBJ2-2 for the parts outside the CDR3, the full variable domain is GAGVSQSPRYKVTKRGQDVALRCDPISGHVSLYWYRQALGQGPEFLTYFNYEAQQDKSGLPNDRFSAERPEGSISTLTIQRTEQRDSAMYRCASSLSLTSGLYTGELFFGEGSRLTVL.

V is TRBV29-1 and J is TRBJ2-3; the D is unclear. Germline CDR1 and CDR2: SQVTM and ANQGSEA. The CDR3 runs to 15 residues. Trimming shortened V by 6 bases and J by 2 bases, and 18 bases separated the two germline ends. The CDR3 region is CSVAPESFHTDTQYF. CDR3 sequence (DNA): TGCAGCGTAGCCCCGGAGAGCTTCCACACAGATACGCAGTATTTT.

The chain uses TRBV7-8 and TRBJ2-6; no clear D gene. CDR1 is SGHVS, CDR2 FQNEAQ, per germline. The CDR3 sequence is 17 residues long. V was trimmed by 5 bases and J by 5 bases, leaving 19 bases between them. The CDR3 DNA reads as TGTGCCAGCAGCCGTTGCCGCCCACAAAGTCGGGCCAACGTCCTGACTTTC. Its protein is CASSRCRPQSRANVLTF. Combining the CDR3 with reference TRBV7-8 and TRBJ2-6 gives the whole variable domain GAGVSQSPRYKVAKRGQDVALRCDPISGHVSLFWYQQALGQGPEFLTYFQNEAQLDKSGLPSDRFFAERPEGSVSTLKIQRTQQEDSAVYLCASSRCRPQSRANVLTFGAGSRLTVL.

CDR3 DNA: TGTGCCAGCACCCTTTCCATTTCCTATGGCTACACCTTC. Translated, it gives CASTLSISYGYTF. The chain is built from TRBV7-2 and TRBJ1-2; D ambiguous. The CDR3 has 13 residues. Germline CDR1 and CDR2: SGHTA and FQGNSA. The ends were cut back, 7 bases at V and 4 bases at J, with 13 bases in the middle.

The chain joins TRBV9 to TRBJ2-7; D is possibly TRBD1 or TRBD2 (5 bases each). Trimming shortened V by 0 bases and J by 5 bases, and 12 bases separated the two germline ends. Germline V gives CDR1 SGDLS, CDR2 YYNGEE. The CDR3 has 14 residues. The CDR3 here is CASSVEGLADEQYF. The DNA of the CDR3 is TGTGCCAGCAGCGTAGAGGGGCTAGCTGACGAGCAGTACTTC.

The CDR3: CASTPAGSGFEQYF. CDR3 DNA sequence: TGTGCCAGCACTCCCGCGGGGTCGGGGTTCGAGCAGTACTTC. The rearrangement links TRBV28 to TRBJ2-7; D perhaps matches TRBD2 (6 bases). Germline loops: CDR1 MDHEN, CDR2 SYDVKM. CDR3 length equals 14 residues. Between the trimmed V and J ends, which lost 7 bases and 6 bases, there was a span of 19 bases.

The chain links TRBV12-5 to TRBJ2-3; 9 bases align to TRBD1. CDR3 length equals 15 residues. Germline CDR1 LGHNT, CDR2 FRNRAP. J was trimmed by 1 base and V by 1 base; bases with no gene match: 0. The CDR3 here is CASGLGQGGTDTQYF. The DNA of the CDR3 is TGTGCTAGTGGTTTGGGACAGGGGGGCACAGATACGCAGTATTTT.

This chain connects TRBV13 to TRBJ1-2; D not resolved. Looked up from germline, CDR1 is PRHDT and CDR2 is FYEKMQ (reference sequence). The CDR3 is made up of 14 amino acids. V dropped 4 bases and J dropped 4 bases, with 13 bases sitting between them. The CDR3 DNA follows: TGTGCCAGCAGCTCCCTTACCCTAAGCTATGGCTACACCTTC. It codes for CASSSLTLSYGYTF.

The chain carries TRBV15 and TRBJ2-3, with 12 bases identical to TRBD2. The CDR3 is made up of 15 amino acids. V shed 4 bases, J shed 4 bases, and the junction held 3 bases outside the gene matches. Germline loops: CDR1 LNHNV, CDR2 YYDKDF (reference sequence). CDR3 bases: TGTGCCACCAGCAAGGGACTAGCGGGTGCAGATACGCAGTATTTT. Translating it yields CATSKGLAGADTQYF.

This clone was seen a single time. The chain is built from TRBV5-1 and TRBJ1-1; TRBD1 is a possible D gene (5 bases). The CDR3 has 13 amino acids. Between the trimmed V and J ends, which lost 4 bases and 4 bases, there was a span of 11 bases. The germline V gene has CDR1 SGHRS and CDR2 YFSETQ. The CDR3 here is CASSPSGSTEAFF. In DNA form, the CDR3 reads TGCGCCAGCAGCCCGTCAGGGAGCACTGAAGCTTTCTTT.

This clone is a singleton in its sample. V and J are TRBV27 and TRBJ2-7, with no clear D. Looked up from germline, CDR1 is MNHEY and CDR2 is SMNVEV (reference sequence). The CDR3 consists of 13 residues. Trimming removed 4 bases from V and 0 bases from J, with 7 bases in between. The CDR3 loop reads CASSYALSYEQYF. The CDR3, as DNA: TGTGCCAGCAGTTACGCCCTCTCCTACGAGCAGTACTTC.

The chain joins TRBV27 to TRBJ2-5; tentative D call: TRBD1 (5 bases). Germline CDR1 MNHEY, CDR2 SMNVEV (reference sequence). The length of the CDR3 is 15 residues. V dropped 2 bases and J dropped 4 bases, with 14 bases sitting between them. The CDR3 DNA reads TGTGCCAGCAGTTTAAATGTCAGGGCGGCAGAGACCCAGTACTTC. Translation: CASSLNVRAAETQYF.